This TCR beta chain was recorded in a study of cytomegalovirus exposure and HLA in healthy donors. As regards this clone: Its target is not known.

Unrecorded immune exposures were likely, despite nominal health at sampling. Points from the study as a whole: In vitro experiments confirmed that a few CMV-associated chains were specific for CMV antigens.

Germline V CDR1 and CDR2: SGHRS, YFSETQ. The ends lost 0 bases at V and 8 bases at J; junction bases unmatched: 2. The CDR3 loop spans 13 amino acids. The study ran its PCR with 60 Vbeta and 13 Jbeta primers. Profiled with immunoSEQ multiplex PCR; TCRdb holds only in-frame clones, not every one. Of 150,000 to 200,000 clones in the sample, 78% were seen once. This chain joins TRBV5-1 and TRBJ2-1; 7 bases agree with TRBD2. Material for sequencing was PBMCs. This clonotype was obtained from a male donor in good health and CMV-seronegative. The CDR3 sequence is CASSLGGGDEQFF. CDR3 bases: TGCGCCAGCAGCTTGGGGGGAGGGGATGAGCAGTTCTTC.